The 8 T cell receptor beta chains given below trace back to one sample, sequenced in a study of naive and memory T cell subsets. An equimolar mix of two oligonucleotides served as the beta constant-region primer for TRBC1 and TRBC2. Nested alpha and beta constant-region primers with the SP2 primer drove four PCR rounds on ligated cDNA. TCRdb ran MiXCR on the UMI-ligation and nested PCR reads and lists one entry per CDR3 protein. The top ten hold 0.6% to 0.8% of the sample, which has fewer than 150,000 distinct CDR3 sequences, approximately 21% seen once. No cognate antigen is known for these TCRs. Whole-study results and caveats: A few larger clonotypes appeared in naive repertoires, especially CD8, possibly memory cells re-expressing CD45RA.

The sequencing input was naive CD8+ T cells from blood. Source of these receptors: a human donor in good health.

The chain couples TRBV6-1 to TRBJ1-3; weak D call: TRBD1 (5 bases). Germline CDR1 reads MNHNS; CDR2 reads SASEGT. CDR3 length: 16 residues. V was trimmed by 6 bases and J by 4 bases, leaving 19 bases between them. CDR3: CASSQWDGLRGNTIYF. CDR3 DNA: TGTGCCAGCAGCCAATGGGACGGCCTCAGGGGAAACACCATATATTTT.

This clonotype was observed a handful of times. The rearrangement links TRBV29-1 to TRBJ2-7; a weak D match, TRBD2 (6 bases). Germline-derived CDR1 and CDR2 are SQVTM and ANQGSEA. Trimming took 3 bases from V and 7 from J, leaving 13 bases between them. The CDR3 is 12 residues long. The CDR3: CSVEVDYGEQYF. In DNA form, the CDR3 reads TGCAGCGTTGAGGTGGACTATGGGGAGCAGTACTTC.

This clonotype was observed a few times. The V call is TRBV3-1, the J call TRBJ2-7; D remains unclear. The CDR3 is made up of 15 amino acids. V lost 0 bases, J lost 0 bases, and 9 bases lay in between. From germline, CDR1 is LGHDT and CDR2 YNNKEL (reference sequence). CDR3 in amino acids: CASSQDSASSYEQYF. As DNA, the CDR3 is TGTGCCAGCAGCCAAGATTCGGCCAGCTCCTACGAGCAGTACTTC.

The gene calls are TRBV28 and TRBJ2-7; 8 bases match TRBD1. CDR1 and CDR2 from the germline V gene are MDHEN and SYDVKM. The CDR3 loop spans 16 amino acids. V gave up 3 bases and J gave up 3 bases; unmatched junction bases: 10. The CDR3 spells CASSFPPTGGIYEQYF. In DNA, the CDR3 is TGTGCCAGCAGTTTTCCCCCCACAGGGGGAATCTACGAGCAGTACTTC.

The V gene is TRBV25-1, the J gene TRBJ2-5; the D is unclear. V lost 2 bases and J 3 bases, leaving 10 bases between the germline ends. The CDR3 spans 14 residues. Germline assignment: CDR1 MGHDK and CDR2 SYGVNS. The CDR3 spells CASSEGQREETQYF. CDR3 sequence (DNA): TGTGCCAGCAGTGAAGGTCAGAGAGAAGAGACCCAGTACTTC.

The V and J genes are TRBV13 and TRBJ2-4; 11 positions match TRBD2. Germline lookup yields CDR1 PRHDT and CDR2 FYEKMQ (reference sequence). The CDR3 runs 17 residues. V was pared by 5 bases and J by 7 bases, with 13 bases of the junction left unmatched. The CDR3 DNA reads TGTGCCAGCAGCCTGGGACTAGCGGTCCGAGGGAGGAACATTCAGTACTTC. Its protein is CASSLGLAVRGRNIQYF.

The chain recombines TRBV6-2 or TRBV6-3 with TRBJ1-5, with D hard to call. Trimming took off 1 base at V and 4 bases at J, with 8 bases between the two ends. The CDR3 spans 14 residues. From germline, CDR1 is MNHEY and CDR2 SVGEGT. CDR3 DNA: TGTGCCAGCAGTTACTGGGCAGAAAATCAGCCCCAGCATTTT. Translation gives CASSYWAENQPQHF.

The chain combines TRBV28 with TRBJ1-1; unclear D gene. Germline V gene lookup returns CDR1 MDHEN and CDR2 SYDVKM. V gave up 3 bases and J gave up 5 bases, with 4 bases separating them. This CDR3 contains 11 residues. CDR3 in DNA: TGTGCCAGCAGTTTTTTTACTGAAGCTTTCTTT. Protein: CASSFFTEAFF.